The 23 T cell receptor beta chains below all came from one sample that was sequenced in a study of beta chain features in type 1 diabetes. Study-level points and caveats: In every one of the four CD4+ subsets, TCRB CDR3s were moderately but significantly shorter in Type 1 diabetes patients.

The antigens of these receptors remain unknown. As every portion of the isolated RNA was reverse transcribed, the sequencing read expressed TCRB transcripts. Assay used: immunoSEQ multiplex PCR; TCRdb lists only in-frame clones, some missing. The sample shows fewer than 400,000 clones, approximately 9.9% of them seen only once. The sequencing input was central memory CD4+ T cells from blood. The origin of the receptors is a young man with type 1 diabetes.

V usage is TRBV2 and J usage is TRBJ2-2; D is unresolved. The ends were cut back, 4 bases at V and 5 bases at J, with 8 bases in the middle. The CDR3 sequence is 13 residues long. From germline, CDR1 is SNHLY and CDR2 FYNNEI. CDR3 sequence: CASSGPGTGELFF. The DNA for the CDR3 is TGTGCCAGCAGTGGACCTGGGACCGGGGAGCTGTTTTTT.

The J gene is TRBJ1-6, the V gene TRBV15; 8 positions agree with TRBD1. V gave up 1 base and J gave up 5 bases; unmatched junction bases: 7. The germline CDR1 and CDR2 sequences are LNHNV and YYDKDF (reference sequence). The CDR3 sequence is 17 residues long. CDR3 amino acids: CATSRGTGFGDNSPLHF. DNA of the CDR3: TGTGCCACCAGCAGAGGGACAGGGTTTGGGGATAATTCACCCCTCCACTTT.

This clone was counted a few times. Other DNA sequences in this specimen translate into the identical CDR3. This rearrangement joins TRBV9 to TRBJ2-5, with TRBD1 matching 10 bases. Germline CDR1 reads SGDLS; CDR2 reads YYNGEE. The trim removed 0 bases at V and 2 bases at J, leaving 1 base unmatched. The CDR3 runs to 15 residues. The CDR3 nucleotides read TGTGCCAGCAGCGTAGGGACAGGGGGGCAAGAGACCCAGTACTTC. This gives the protein CASSVGTGGQETQYF.

This clone was counted ten times or more. V gene TRBV18 combines with J gene TRBJ2-2, with 8 bases identical to TRBD1. This CDR3 has 16 residues. Germline lookup yields CDR1 KGHSH and CDR2 LQKENI. The trim removed 6 bases at V and 0 bases at J, leaving 6 bases unmatched. The CDR3 spells CASSFMDRANTGELFF. In nucleotides, the CDR3 is TGTGCCAGCTCCTTTATGGACAGGGCGAACACCGGGGAGCTGTTTTTT.

The chain joins TRBV30 to TRBJ1-5; D unresolved. V lost 2 bases and J lost 9, with 11 bases in between. CDR3 size: 12 residues. Germline V gives CDR1 GTSNPN, CDR2 SVGIG (reference sequence). The CDR3 spells CAWSWLSGPQHF. In nucleotides, the CDR3 is TGTGCCTGGAGTTGGCTTTCGGGGCCCCAGCATTTT.

This clone has only a few counts. Other nucleotide sequences from this sample produce the same CDR3. This rearrangement joins TRBV5-1 to TRBJ2-5, with TRBD1 matching over 10 bases. The ends lost 3 bases at V and 1 base at J; junction bases unmatched: 3. Germline CDR1 reads SGHRS; CDR2 reads YFSETQ. The CDR3 totals 15 residues. This CDR3 reads CASSSRTGGQETQYF. CDR3 DNA sequence: TGCGCCAGCAGCTCCCGGACAGGGGGCCAAGAGACCCAGTACTTC.

This chain joins TRBV9 and TRBJ1-2; D gene ambiguous. Germline CDR1 SGDLS, CDR2 YYNGEE. The CDR3 spans 13 residues. The V and J ends lost 3 bases and 4 bases respectively, with 10 bases between them. The CDR3 region has the DNA TGTGCCAGCAGCGAAGGGATGGGCTATGGCTACACCTTC. Its protein is CASSEGMGYGYTF. Filled out from reference TRBV9 and TRBJ1-2, the complete variable domain reads DSGVTQTPKHLITATGQRVTLRCSPRSGDLSVYWYQQSLDQGLQFLIQYYNGEERAKGNILERFSAQQFPDLHSELNLSSLELGDSALYFCASSEGMGYGYTFGSGTRLTVV.

This clone was counted a few times. The gene calls are TRBV4-1 and TRBJ2-5; D is possibly TRBD1 (6 bases). CDR3 length equals 15 residues. Trimming took 0 bases from V and 5 from J, leaving 13 bases between them. CDR1 is MGHRA, CDR2 YSYEKL, per germline. In DNA form, the CDR3 reads TGCGCCAGCAGCCAAGATGGACAGAGAGGGGAGACCCAGTACTTC. Protein: CASSQDGQRGETQYF.

A few counts support this clone. This rearrangement joins TRBV4-3 to TRBJ1-6; no clear D. Germline V gene sequence: CDR1 LGHNA, CDR2 YSLEER. Trimming pared 0 bases from V and 4 bases from J, leaving 16 bases between. CDR3 length equals 18 residues. CDR3 sequence: CASSQDPTAGIYNSPLHF. In nucleotides, the CDR3 is TGCGCCAGCAGCCAAGACCCCACGGCTGGGATTTATAATTCACCCCTCCACTTT.

This clone appeared a few times. The chain recombines TRBV6-5 with TRBJ1-6; the D is unclear. This CDR3 region has 13 residues. CDR1 MNHEY and CDR2 SVGAGI come from the germline V gene. The ends were cut back, 2 bases at V and 4 bases at J, with 3 bases in the middle. CDR3 sequence reads: CASSYDYNSPLHF. CDR3 sequence (DNA): TGTGCCAGCAGTTACGATTATAATTCACCCCTCCACTTT.

The rearrangement uses TRBV5-4 and TRBJ1-4, with D unresolved. The CDR3 is 14 residues long. Trimming took 5 bases from V and 7 from J, leaving 15 bases between them. CDR1 is SGHNT and CDR2 is YYREEE in the germline V gene (reference sequence). The CDR3 DNA follows: TGTGCCAGCAGTTACGAGGGAGAGGGTGAAAAACTGTTTTTT. Translation gives CASSYEGEGEKLFF.

This clone was seen more than once but under ten times. CDR3 protein: CASSGDNRYNEQFF. In nucleotides, the CDR3 is TGTGCCAGCAGTGGGGACAACCGCTACAATGAGCAGTTCTTC. The chain has TRBV2 and TRBJ2-1; perhaps TRBD1 as D (6 bases). The CDR3 covers 14 residues. The germline gives CDR1 SNHLY, CDR2 FYNNEI. Trimming left V 4 bases short and J 3 bases short, with 10 bases between.

This clone was found once. The chain couples TRBV6-5 to TRBJ2-7; no reliable D call. This CDR3 comprises 14 residues. Trimming took off 5 bases at V and 5 bases at J, with 16 bases between the two ends. Germline CDR1 reads MNHEY; CDR2 reads SVGAGI. The CDR3 sequence: CASSPSPRSDEQYF. The CDR3, as DNA: TGTGCCAGCAGTCCATCGCCCCGGTCGGACGAGCAGTACTTC.

The chain recombines TRBV2 with TRBJ2-3, with D perhaps TRBD2 (5 bases). The CDR3 is made up of 14 amino acids. The V end was cut by 2 bases, the J end by 2 bases, with 8 bases between. Germline loops: CDR1 SNHLY, CDR2 FYNNEI. As DNA, the CDR3 is TGTGCCAGCAGTGAATTGCGGGTCACAGATACGCAGTATTTT. As protein: CASSELRVTDTQYF.

This sequence joins TRBV28 and TRBJ2-5, with unresolved D. Germline CDR1 and CDR2: MDHEN and SYDVKM. Trimming pared 2 bases from V and 4 bases from J, leaving 11 bases between. The length of the CDR3 is 14 residues. The CDR3 nucleotides are TGTGCCAGCAGTTTAACGGTCGGGCGAGAGACCCAGTACTTC. Residues: CASSLTVGRETQYF. Full variable domain (rest looked up from reference TRBV28 and TRBJ2-5): DVKVTQSSRYLVKRTGEKVFLECVQDMDHENMFWYRQDPGLGLRLIYFSYDVKMKEKGDIPEGYSVSREKKERFSLILESASTNQTSMYLCASSLTVGRETQYFGPGTRLLVL.

Ten or more counts support this clone. The V call is TRBV2, the J call TRBJ2-1, with TRBD1 identical over 10 bases. V dropped 6 bases and J dropped 8; count of bases not matched to a gene: 16. Germline CDR1 and CDR2: SNHLY and FYNNEI. This CDR3 spans 17 amino acids. The CDR3 region has the DNA TGTGCCAGCAGGCACATAACCGGGACAGGGGAGCGTCATGAGCAGTTCTTC. The encoded protein is CASRHITGTGERHEQFF.

This clone came up a few times. The rearrangement links TRBV5-4 to TRBJ1-2; perhaps TRBD1 as D (6 bases). The germline CDR1 and CDR2 sequences are SGHNT and YYREEE (reference sequence). V was pared by 5 bases and J by 0 bases, with 14 bases between. CDR3 length equals 15 residues. The CDR3 DNA follows: TGTGCCAGCAGACCCCGAGGGGGAGCTAACTATGGCTACACCTTC. Translation: CASRPRGGANYGYTF.

The chain links TRBV5-1 to TRBJ2-5; 14 bases agree with TRBD2. This CDR3 is built from 16 residues. Trimming took 6 bases from V and 1 from J; bases not matched to a gene: 5. The V gene's germline CDR1 is SGHRS and CDR2 YFSETQ. CDR3 protein: CASNFGLAGGQETQYF. In DNA form, the CDR3 reads TGCGCCAGCAACTTCGGACTAGCGGGGGGCCAAGAGACCCAGTACTTC.

This chain links TRBV2 with TRBJ1-1; D not certain. CDR3 length: 14 residues. The germline V gene encodes CDR1 SNHLY and CDR2 FYNNEI. Trimming took off 4 bases at V and 5 bases at J, with 14 bases between the two ends. CDR3 coding DNA: TGTGCCAGCAGTGCTGAAAGGCGAGGGACTGAAGCTTTCTTT. It is translated as CASSAERRGTEAFF.

The chain links TRBV6-5 to TRBJ1-5, with 7 nucleotides matching TRBD1. This CDR3 spans 15 amino acids. From germline, CDR1 is MNHEY and CDR2 SVGAGI. V shed 6 bases, J shed 0 bases, and the junction held 5 bases outside the gene matches. The CDR3 bases are TGTGCCAGCAGGGCAGGGGGAAATAGCAATCAGCCCCAGCATTTT. Residues: CASRAGGNSNQPQHF.

There are a few counts of this clone. J is TRBJ1-1 and V is TRBV5-1; D is unresolved. V was cut by 7 bases and J by 5 bases, with 15 bases left in between. Germline V CDR1 and CDR2: SGHRS, YFSETQ. The CDR3 contains 13 residues. In DNA, the CDR3 is TGCGCCAGCTCATATCAGGAGGAGACTGAAGCTTTCTTT. It codes for CASSYQEETEAFF.

The chain carries TRBV4-3 and TRBJ2-7; D ambiguous. Germline CDR1 is LGHNA and CDR2 is YSLEER. This CDR3 contains 14 residues. V was pared by 0 bases and J by 4 bases, with 10 bases between. CDR3 nucleotide sequence: TGCGCCAGCAGCCAAGAGGGTTGGGGATACGAGCAGTACTTC. Residues: CASSQEGWGYEQYF.

This clone occurred a few times. The V call is TRBV7-2, the J call TRBJ1-1; D might be TRBD1 (6 bases). CDR1 is SGHTA, CDR2 FQGNSA, per germline. Trimming stripped 5 bases from V and 6 bases from J, with 10 bases between. The CDR3 extends over 12 amino acids. The CDR3 loop is CASSRAGAEAFF. As DNA, the CDR3 is TGTGCCAGCAGCCGTGCAGGGGCTGAAGCTTTCTTT.